The subject of this entry is one T cell receptor (beta chain). The repertoire was sequenced with immunoSEQ multiplex PCR; TCRdb's copy has only in-frame clones and lacks some. In the table there are 250,000 to 400,000 clones, approximately 87% of which are singletons. The sample belongs to a study of blood T cell repertoires in COVID-19. Study information: The United States, Italy and Spain were the sources of the acute and convalescent COVID-19 samples.

Followed over time, Seattle patients had been enrolled while infection was active. Sequenced input: peripheral blood. The origin of this receptor is a woman aged 25 to 45 with COVID-19, enrolled during active disease.

The CDR3 reads CASSLPTGTPNNEQFF. The CDR3 nucleotides are TGTGCCAGCAGCCTCCCAACAGGGACCCCCAACAATGAGCAGTTCTTC. This chain links TRBV13 with TRBJ2-1, with TRBD1 as a possible D gene (6 bases). The germline CDR1 and CDR2 sequences are PRHDT and FYEKMQ (reference sequence). V gave up 5 bases and J gave up 5 bases, with 19 bases separating them. The CDR3 sequence is 16 residues long.